Listed below are T cell receptor beta chains from one sample, sequenced in a study of T-cell reconstitution after alpha-beta-depleted transplantation in children. TCRdb re-derived calls from the PCR reads in MiXCR, one entry per CDR3 protein. The profile covers about 600,000 distinct CDR3 sequences, with roughly 10% appearing a single time and less than 4.5% taken by the ten largest. The material was PBMCs from the stem cell graft donor, obtained from the stem cell graft. These receptors came from a human donor who donated a stem cell graft to a child with acute myeloid leukemia. The CDR3 runs from the conserved cysteine through the conserved F or W. D genes are given only for firm matches. The listing skips clone size in some rows; elsewhere it reads once, few, many or a size class.

d_call: .; clone_size: few; v_call: TRBV2; j_call: TRBJ2-3; cdr3_nt: TGTGCCAGCAGTTTGGTTGGACGTGATCGGTATTTT; cdr3_aa: CASSLVGRDRYF
d_call: TRBD2; clone_size: many; v_call: TRBV3-1; j_call: TRBJ2-1; cdr3_nt: TGTGCCAGCACCCTAAGGGGGCTAGCGGGAGACCATGAGCAGTTCTTC; cdr3_aa: CASTLRGLAGDHEQFF
d_call: .; clone_size: many; v_call: TRBV12-3/TRBV12-4; j_call: TRBJ2-1; cdr3_nt: TGTGCCAGCAGTCCCCGATCCCGCTCCGATGAGCAGTTCTTC; cdr3_aa: CASSPRSRSDEQFF
d_call: .; clone_size: many; v_call: TRBV7-2; j_call: TRBJ1-1; cdr3_nt: TGTGCCAGCAGCGGAGCCCCGGGGATTCAAGCTTTCTTT; cdr3_aa: CASSGAPGIQAFF
d_call: .; clone_size: .; v_call: TRBV20-1; j_call: TRBJ2-1; cdr3_nt: TGCAGTGGGGCCCGACTAAGTATGGGGAATGAGCAGTTCTTC; cdr3_aa: CSGARLSMGNEQFF
d_call: .; clone_size: few; v_call: TRBV20-1; j_call: TRBJ1-5; cdr3_nt: TGCAGTGCTAGACCCGACGGTCAGCCCCAGCATTTT; cdr3_aa: CSARPDGQPQHF
d_call: TRBD1; clone_size: .; v_call: TRBV27; j_call: TRBJ2-2; cdr3_nt: TGTGCCAGCAGTTTATACGACAGGGCGAACACCGGGGAGCTGTTTTTT; cdr3_aa: CASSLYDRANTGELFF
d_call: .; clone_size: many; v_call: TRBV10-3; j_call: TRBJ2-3; cdr3_nt: TGTGCCATCAGTGAAGGGGGATCTGGCACAGATACGCAGTATTTT; cdr3_aa: CAISEGGSGTDTQYF
d_call: .; clone_size: .; v_call: TRBV19; j_call: TRBJ2-2; cdr3_nt: TGTGCCAGTAGTATGGGTAGCGGTCCCGGGGAGCTGTTTTTT; cdr3_aa: CASSMGSGPGELFF
d_call: TRBD2; clone_size: many; v_call: TRBV4-2; j_call: TRBJ2-1; cdr3_nt: TGTGCCAGCAGACCCGATACGGGAGGGGGCTACAATGAGCAGTTCTTC; cdr3_aa: CASRPDTGGGYNEQFF
d_call: TRBD2; clone_size: .; v_call: TRBV6-1; j_call: TRBJ2-5; cdr3_nt: TGTGCCAGCTCTCGGACTAGGCAAGAGACCCAGTACTTC; cdr3_aa: CASSRTRQETQYF
d_call: .; clone_size: many; v_call: TRBV10-3; j_call: TRBJ2-3; cdr3_nt: TGTGCCATCAGTAGACAGGCAGATACGCAGTATTTT; cdr3_aa: CAISRQADTQYF
d_call: TRBD2; clone_size: few; v_call: TRBV29-1; j_call: TRBJ2-1; cdr3_nt: TGCAGCCCTGTGGGACTAGCGCCGCTACACAATGAGCAGTTCTTC; cdr3_aa: CSPVGLAPLHNEQFF
d_call: .; clone_size: many; v_call: TRBV6-5; j_call: TRBJ2-2; cdr3_nt: TGTGCCAGCAGTTATCGCACCGGGGAGCTGTTTTTT; cdr3_aa: CASSYRTGELFF
d_call: TRBD2; clone_size: .; v_call: TRBV7-2; j_call: TRBJ2-1; cdr3_nt: TGTGCCAGCAGCTCCACCCCCACTAGCGGGAGGGCCTTTGAGCAGTTCTTC; cdr3_aa: CASSSTPTSGRAFEQFF
d_call: .; clone_size: few; v_call: TRBV12-3/TRBV12-4; j_call: TRBJ1-5; cdr3_nt: TGTGCCAGCAGCGTCGACAGGAACAATCAGCCCCAGCATTTT; cdr3_aa: CASSVDRNNQPQHF
d_call: .; clone_size: .; v_call: TRBV3-1; j_call: TRBJ2-1; cdr3_nt: TGTGCCAGCAGCCAAGATGGGAGGACCTACAATGAGCAGTTCTTC; cdr3_aa: CASSQDGRTYNEQFF